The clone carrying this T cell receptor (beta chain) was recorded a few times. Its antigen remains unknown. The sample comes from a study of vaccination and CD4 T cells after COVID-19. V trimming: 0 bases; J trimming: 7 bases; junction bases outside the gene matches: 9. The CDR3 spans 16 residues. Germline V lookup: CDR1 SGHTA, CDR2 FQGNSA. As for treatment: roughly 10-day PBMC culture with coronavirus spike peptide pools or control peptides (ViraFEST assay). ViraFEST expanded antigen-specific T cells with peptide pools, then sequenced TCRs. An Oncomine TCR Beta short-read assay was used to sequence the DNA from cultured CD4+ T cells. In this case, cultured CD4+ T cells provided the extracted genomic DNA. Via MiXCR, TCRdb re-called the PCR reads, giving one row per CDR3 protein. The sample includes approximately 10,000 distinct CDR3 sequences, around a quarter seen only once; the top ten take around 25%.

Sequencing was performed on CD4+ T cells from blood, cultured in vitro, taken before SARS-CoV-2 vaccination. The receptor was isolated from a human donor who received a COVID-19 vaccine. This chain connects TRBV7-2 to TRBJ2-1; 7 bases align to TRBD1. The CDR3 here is CASSLARSTGLNEQFF. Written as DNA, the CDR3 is TGTGCCAGCAGCTTAGCCCGATCGACAGGGCTTAATGAGCAGTTCTTC.